The rows below give T cell receptor beta chains drawn from one sample of a study of shared clonotypes between healthy human individuals. Using immunoSEQ multiplex PCR, the repertoire was profiled, and TCRdb retains in-frame clones only, with some absent. The data hold 2,500,000 or so clones, with around 90% observed a single time. Sequencing used naive CD4+ T cells from PBMCs. The receptors shown here come from a man younger than 30 in good health. Some clones in this sample may be carry-over from other donors' samples. The CDR3 runs from the conserved cysteine through the conserved F or W. D genes are given only for firm matches. Only some rows state a clone size, as once, few, many or a class for expanded clones.

TRBJ2-2 | - | - | TRBV29-1 | CSVAGRNTGELFF | TGCAGCGTTGCAGGAAGGAACACCGGGGAGCTGTTTTTT
TRBJ1-1 | - | - | TRBV6-1 | CASSVKAIPLNTEAFF | TGTGCCAGCAGTGTAAAAGCGATTCCCCTTAACACTGAAGCTTTCTTT
TRBJ1-1 | - | - | TRBV27 | CASSLSAGRTTEAFF | TGTGCCAGCAGTTTATCAGCAGGGCGGACGACTGAAGCTTTCTTT
TRBJ2-2 | - | - | TRBV7-2 | CASSLLVGGSKPGELFF | TGTGCCAGCAGCTTATTGGTGGGGGGCAGCAAACCCGGGGAGCTGTTTTTT
TRBJ2-2 | TRBD2 | once | TRBV18 | CASSPPSGSITGELFF | TGTGCCAGCTCACCACCTAGCGGGAGTATTACCGGGGAGCTGTTTTTT
TRBJ2-3 | - | - | TRBV5-1 | CASSFFSGPDTQYF | TGCGCCAGCAGCTTTTTTAGTGGGCCAGATACGCAGTATTTT
TRBJ1-1 | - | - | TRBV7-2 | CASSLGRLNTEAFF | TGTGCCAGCAGCTTAGGACGTTTGAACACTGAAGCTTTCTTT
TRBJ2-7 | TRBD1 | - | TRBV28 | CASSTASGGPYEQYF | TGTGCCAGCAGTACGGCCTCAGGGGGCCCCTACGAGCAGTACTTC
TRBJ2-4 | - | - | TRBV5-4 | CASSLDSPSANIQYF | TGTGCCAGCAGTCTGGACAGTCCCTCCGCAAACATTCAGTACTTC
TRBJ1-1 | - | - | TRBV2 | CASSDQLTEAFF | TGTGCCAGCAGTGACCAGCTCACTGAAGCTTTCTTT
TRBJ2-5 | TRBD2 | - | TRBV18 | CASSPLAGGGQETQYF | TGTGCCAGCTCACCATTGGCGGGAGGAGGCCAAGAGACCCAGTACTTC
TRBJ1-4 | - | - | TRBV18 | CASSPPGYATNEKLFF | TGTGCCAGCTCACCACCGGGATATGCAACTAATGAAAAACTGTTTTTT
TRBJ2-3 | TRBD1 | - | TRBV7-2 | CASSLVGQFTTDTQYF | TGTGCCAGCAGCTTAGTGGGACAGTTTACCACAGATACGCAGTATTTT
TRBJ1-1 | TRBD1 | - | TRBV5-4 | CASSWDSSTEAFF | TGTGCCAGCAGTTGGGACAGTAGCACTGAAGCTTTCTTT
TRBJ2-7 | TRBD2 | - | TRBV29-1 | CSVGRTSLSEQYF | TGCAGCGTTGGGAGGACTAGCTTGTCCGAGCAGTACTTC
TRBJ2-1 | TRBD2 | - | TRBV5-5 | CASSETSARGIEQFF | TGTGCCAGCAGCGAGACTAGCGCCCGAGGCATTGAGCAGTTCTTC
TRBJ2-7 | TRBD1 | - | TRBV5-1 | CASSERTGSEQYF | TGCGCCAGCAGCGAGAGGACAGGGAGTGAGCAGTACTTC
TRBJ2-7 | - | once | TRBV28 | CASSLSYSYEQYF | TGTGCCAGCAGTTTATCTTACTCCTACGAGCAGTACTTC
TRBJ1-5 | TRBD1 | - | TRBV5-1 | CASSWAGGSQPQHF | TGCGCCAGCAGCTGGGCAGGGGGCAGCCAGCCCCAGCATTTT
TRBJ2-3 | TRBD1 | - | TRBV14 | CASSQGGQGELATQYF | TGTGCCAGCAGCCAAGGGGGACAGGGGGAATTGGCTACGCAGTATTTT
TRBJ2-7 | TRBD2 | - | TRBV5-1 | CASSLRGTSGGTSYEQYF | TGCGCCAGCAGCCTCCGCGGGACTAGCGGGGGGACCTCCTACGAGCAGTACTTC
TRBJ2-1 | - | once | TRBV29-1 | CSVRREPSSYNEQFF | TGCAGCGTTCGGCGGGAACCAAGCTCCTACAATGAGCAGTTCTTC
TRBJ2-5 | - | - | TRBV6-1 | CASSGRGDETQYF | TGTGCCAGCAGTGGGCGTGGAGACGAGACCCAGTACTTC
TRBJ2-5 | - | - | TRBV28 | CASSLSGAGPQETQYF | TGTGCCAGCAGTTTATCGGGCGCAGGGCCCCAAGAGACCCAGTACTTC
TRBJ2-6 | - | - | TRBV28 | CASSLPGPGANVLTF | TGTGCCAGCAGTTTACCGGGACCTGGGGCCAACGTCCTGACTTTC
TRBJ2-2 | TRBD2 | - | TRBV4-1 | CASSQVYGRVGTGELFF | TGCGCCAGCAGCCAAGTATACGGGAGGGTGGGTACCGGGGAGCTGTTTTTT
TRBJ2-7 | - | - | TRBV6-5 | CASSRKWNYEQYF | TGTGCCAGCAGTCGGAAGTGGAACTACGAGCAGTACTTC
TRBJ2-4 | - | - | TRBV28 | CASSLSIRGKNIQYF | TGTGCCAGCAGTTTAAGTATCAGGGGTAAAAACATTCAGTACTTC
TRBJ2-7 | TRBD2 | once | TRBV5-1 | CASSLIAGLYEQYF | TGCGCCAGCAGCTTAATAGCGGGACTTTACGAGCAGTACTTC
TRBJ2-3 | - | - | TRBV11-1 | CASSPPPGHLAADTQYF | TGTGCCAGCAGCCCCCCGCCGGGACACCTAGCAGCAGATACGCAGTATTTT
TRBJ2-1 | - | once | TRBV7-3 | CASGVGLAGDEQFF | TGTGCCAGCGGAGTAGGGCTAGCAGGCGATGAGCAGTTCTTC
TRBJ2-5 | - | - | TRBV19 | CASSMSTFGGETQYF | TGTGCCAGTAGTATGTCCACTTTTGGGGGGGAGACCCAGTACTTC
TRBJ1-1 | - | - | TRBV28 | CASSSSGSLNTEAFF | -